This T cell receptor (beta chain) derives from a study of PD-1 blockade in classical Hodgkin lymphoma (dated by TCRdb to about 2020). Notes on the research overall: Nivolumab dosing was 3 mg/kg intravenously every 2 weeks, continuing until either disease progression or unacceptable toxicity. The study used CyTOF and TCR beta sequencing to define a peripheral blood immune signature of response to PD-1 blockade in classical Hodgkin lymphoma. General study outcomes and caveats: Baseline TCR diversity was reported to be lower in newly diagnosed patients than in healthy donors and to be lower still in relapsed/refractory patients. Lower diversity was observed in patients in whom nivolumab was started less than 1 year after ASCT, and these patients were excluded from later analyses so that confounding by immune reconstitution would be avoided. By C4D1, a significant rise was seen in CD4+ TCR diversity but not in CD8+ TCR diversity (p=0.0027 vs p=0.16), and the rise was most apparent among complete responders (p=0.02). The study was limited to a single clinical trial cohort, and causes of repertoire differences, possibly disease activity or prior therapy, remained undefined. Trial patients with a complete response had baseline diversity similar to that of newly diagnosed patients, while partial responders and progressors had significantly lower diversity.

Genomic DNA was isolated using the Qiagen DNeasy kit from unsorted PBMCs as well as from negatively selected CD4+ and CD8+ fractions. TCR beta CDR3 regions were amplified by immunoSEQ multiplex PCR using primers annealing to V and J segments. Amplification bias was minimized using a synthetic immune receptor repertoire, and residual bias was removed computationally after sequencing. In the paper's pipeline: Custom Python scripts were used to quantify repertoire diversity as the Shannon entropy index. The unsorted, CD4+ and CD8+ repertoires were each analyzed separately, with the exception of combined analyses, where CD4+ and CD8+ sequences were merged in silico. Clonal expansion was defined as at least a 2-fold frequency increase after treatment relative to C1D1, with a pseudocount of 0.5 for undetected baseline clones. Singleton clones were defined as clones with 0 or 1 copy at C1D1, and non-singleton clones were defined as clones with 2 or more copies. Clones expanded in unsorted samples were annotated as CD4+, CD8+ or unknown by matching protein sequences in sorted samples from the same patient. Diversity changes from C1D1 to C4D1 were tested in paired samples using Wilcoxon tests. Imported from immuneACCESS, the table was reduced by TCRdb to in-frame sequences with V and J called. These copies leave out some clones; in studies compared against another copy, an unresolved V gene accounts for under half, and the cause of the remainder is not known. That table supplies the V and J calls and clone size; D and trimming were determined from the DNA. The sample profile shows more than 25,000 clones; 86% of them were found once. Nearly 2.5% of the sample is taken by the ten largest.

Taken with the paper, the label for time point translates to: cycle 1 day 1 (C1D1), immediately before nivolumab initiation. Every trial patient had relapsed following autologous stem cell transplantation, and prior brentuximab vedotin exposure was what differed among cohorts A, B and C. The trial cohort was composed of 55 to 65 patients with relapsed/refractory classical Hodgkin lymphoma, for whom complete response, partial response or progressive disease was recorded as best overall response. In the multi-cohort phase II CheckMate 205 trial, trial patients received single-agent nivolumab. Best overall response was determined by an independent review committee according to the 2007 International Working Group response criteria. PBMCs from the trial were collected at three points: immediately before nivolumab initiation (C1D1), and during therapy at cycle 2 day 1 and cycle 4 day 1. Peripheral blood was collected in 8 mL Vacutainer Cell Preparation Tubes, from which PBMCs were isolated by centrifugation and then cryopreserved.

With regard to this clone: Which antigen it targets is not known. Per-base qualities were not stored, and no clone one base away is much larger.

V and J are trimmed by 3 bases and 6 bases, and the gene matches miss 8 bases of the junction. CDR1 MRHNA and CDR2 SNTAGT are derived from the germline V gene. The CDR3 numbers 16 residues from cysteine through phenylalanine. Only the CDR3 DNA stays, 48 bases, in frame from base 1. This clonotype originated in a human donor with classical Hodgkin lymphoma. This chain is built from TRBV6-4 and TRBJ2-3; TRBD2 lines up with 11 middle nucleotides. The sample here was peripheral blood mononuclear cells (PBMCs), taken at baseline. The DNA sequence is as follows: TGTGCCAGCAGTGAGGGGGTAGCGGGGGGGCCGGATACGCAGTATTTT. The translation is CASSEGVAGGPDTQYF.